This passage covers 18 T cell receptor beta chains from one sample sequenced in a study of sequential checkpoint blockade in melanoma. The protocol was immunoSEQ multiplex PCR, while the TCRdb copy is restricted to in-frame clones and leaves out a portion. The sample yields roughly 2,000 clones, over 25% seen once. Treatment defined: randomized to nivolumab then ipilimumab (arm A) or the reverse (arm B). Material: tumor tissue (inferred from file names), obtained from a patient given nivolumab and ipilimumab in sequence. These receptors were collected from a human donor with melanoma.

This clone counts as medium-sized. The chain employs TRBV11-3 and TRBJ2-7; D gene unclear. The CDR3 is 14 residues long. The germline CDR1 and CDR2 sequences are SGHNT and YENEEA. Trimming removed 0 bases at V and 7 bases at J, with 13 bases between. The CDR3 DNA sequence: TGTGCCAGCAGCTTAGATCCAGTGGGCCGGGAGCAGTACTTC. Its protein product is CASSLDPVGREQYF.

The chain links TRBV18 to TRBJ1-1; 7 positions agree with TRBD1. With 5 bases clipped from V and 3 bases from J, the junction kept 6 bases outside the gene matches. The CDR3 has 14 amino acids. Germline CDR1 is KGHSH and CDR2 is LQKENI. CDR3 sequence reads: CASSFDREDTEAFF. CDR3 nucleotides: TGTGCCAGCTCATTCGACAGGGAGGACACTGAAGCTTTCTTT.

This clone is judged medium-sized. This chain links TRBV1 with TRBJ1-5. TRBV1 is classified as a pseudogene. The CDR3 is 15 amino acids. DNA of the CDR3: TGCGCCAGCAGCCAATCGGGGGGCGGCCCTTGGCCCCAGCATTTT. Its protein is CASSQSGGGPWPQHF.

The V and J genes are TRBV19 and TRBJ2-1, with no clear D. Germline CDR1 and CDR2: LNHDA and SQIVND (reference sequence). The CDR3 has 12 residues. With 3 bases removed from V and 6 bases from J, the gap between germline ends came to 6 bases. CDR3 DNA sequence: TGTGCCAGTAGTATGGTAAGCAATGAGCAGTTCTTC. Its translation: CASSMVSNEQFF.

Within the sample, this clone is medium-sized. The rearrangement uses TRBV23-1 and TRBJ2-7, with D tentatively TRBD1 (5 bases). TRBV23-1 is given ORF status, its function remaining uncertain. The CDR3 is made up of 13 amino acids. The V end was cut by 6 bases, the J end by 3 bases, with 12 bases between. The CDR3 region is CASSFSTGYEQYF. The CDR3 DNA sequence: TGCGCCAGCAGCTTCTCTACAGGCTACGAGCAGTACTTC.

The chain has TRBV29-1 and TRBJ1-4, with unresolved D. V was clipped by 4 bases and J by 5 bases, with 14 bases between them. The CDR3 covers 14 residues. Germline V gene sequence: CDR1 SQVTM, CDR2 ANQGSEA. For the CDR3, the DNA is TGCAGCGTTGGGGTTCGTGGGAGAAATGAAAAACTGTTTTTT. It yields the protein CSVGVRGRNEKLFF.

The V call is TRBV5-1, the J call TRBJ2-1; TRBD2 might be the D (6 bases). From germline, CDR1 is SGHRS and CDR2 YFSETQ. With 4 bases removed from V and 5 bases from J, the gap between germline ends came to 13 bases. This CDR3 is 14 amino acids long. The CDR3 spells CASSPGGADNEQFF. The CDR3 DNA sequence: TGCGCCAGCAGCCCCGGCGGGGCGGACAATGAGCAGTTCTTC.

To note about this clone: An end of the junction does not agree with germline; a read error may underlie this. V gene TRBV6-8 combines with J gene TRBJ1-4; D gene uncertain. Germline V gene sequence: CDR1 MNHGY, CDR2 SAAAGT. The CDR3 has 14 residues. As DNA, the CDR3 is TGTGCCATCAGTCCGGAAGCAACTAATGAAAAACTGTTTTTT. Residues: CAISPEATNEKLFF.

V and J are TRBV19 and TRBJ2-7, with a weak D call TRBD2 (5 bases). Trimming removed 0 bases at V and 6 bases at J, with 15 bases between. Germline V gene data show CDR1 as LNHDA and CDR2 as SQIVND (reference sequence). This CDR3 spans 15 amino acids. The CDR3 DNA follows: TGTGCCAGTAGTATAGAACAGACCTCCCGGGGCGAGCAGTACTTC. Translating gives CASSIEQTSRGEQYF.

This clone ranks as large. The rearrangement joins TRBV23-1 to TRBJ1-6; D call uncertain. TRBV23-1 is treated as an ORF (open reading frame) with a function not yet certain. Trimming stripped 0 bases from V and 0 bases from J, with 15 bases between. This CDR3 has 19 residues. The CDR3 spells CASSQSVTPISSYNSPLHF. In DNA form, the CDR3 reads TGCGCCAGCAGTCAATCGGTCACCCCCATCAGCTCCTATAATTCACCCCTCCACTTT.

The sample holds a few counts of this clone. The chain carries TRBV7-6 and TRBJ2-7; D is uncertain. CDR1 SGHVS and CDR2 FNYEAQ come from the germline V gene. V lost 3 bases and J lost 0, with 12 bases in between. This CDR3 spans 15 amino acids. The CDR3 DNA reads as TGTGCCAGCAGCTTGGCTTACCTCCGCTCCTACGAGCAGTACTTC. Translating gives CASSLAYLRSYEQYF.

This chain uses TRBV15 with TRBJ2-5; the match to TRBD1 covers 7 bases. J gave up 1 base and V 3 bases, and 8 bases lay outside the gene matches. Germline V CDR1 and CDR2: LNHNV, YYDKDF (reference sequence). The CDR3 sequence is 16 residues long. CDR3 region: CATSRGAGTAQETQYF. In DNA, the CDR3 is TGTGCCACCAGCAGGGGGGCTGGGACAGCCCAAGAGACCCAGTACTTC.

This clone was detected a few times. This chain connects TRBV14 to TRBJ1-4; D is uncertain. Germline V CDR1 and CDR2: SGHDN, FVKESK. The CDR3 covers 16 residues. Trimming removed 1 base at V and 5 bases at J, with 14 bases between. The CDR3 loop is CASSQGGPGVNEKLFF. The DNA for the CDR3 is TGTGCCAGCAGCCAAGGTGGGCCGGGAGTGAATGAAAAACTGTTTTTT.

This clone appeared a few times. This chain joins TRBV19 and TRBJ2-5; TRBD1 or TRBD2 may be the D gene (6 bases each). The CDR3 has 15 amino acids. The germline V and J ends were trimmed by 1 base and 5 bases, with 14 bases remaining between them. Germline V CDR1 and CDR2: LNHDA, SQIVND (reference sequence). For the CDR3, the DNA is TGTGCCAGTAGTATAGCCGGGGGCCAGAGGGAGACCCAGTACTTC. Translated, it gives CASSIAGGQRETQYF.

This chain connects TRBV19 to TRBJ2-4; D is unclear. V lost 0 bases and J lost 0, with 6 bases in between. Germline assignment: CDR1 LNHDA and CDR2 SQIVND (reference sequence). CDR3 length equals 15 residues. CDR3 in DNA: TGTGCCAGTAGTATAGAGGCATTAGCCAAAAACATTCAGTACTTC. The encoded protein is CASSIEALAKNIQYF. Variable domain in full (rest from reference TRBV19 and TRBJ2-4): DGGITQSPKYLFRKEGQNVTLSCEQNLNHDAMYWYRQDPGQGLRLIYYSQIVNDFQKGDIAEGYSVSREKKESFPLTVTSAQKNPTAFYLCASSIEALAKNIQYFGAGTRLSVL.

This clone has just a few counts. This rearrangement joins TRBV29-1 to TRBJ1-4, with no clear D. Germline CDR1 reads SQVTM; CDR2 reads ANQGSEA. The CDR3 covers 14 residues. The V end lost 4 bases, the J end lost 1 base, and 10 bases lay between the germline ends. DNA for the CDR3: TGCAGCGTTGGATCTGGGGTAACTAATGAAAAACTGTTTTTT. Translating gives CSVGSGVTNEKLFF. Looking up the rest from reference TRBV29-1 and TRBJ1-4 gives the full variable domain: SAVISQKPSRDICQRGTSLTIQCQVDSQVTMMFWYRQQPGQSLTLIATANQGSEATYESGFVIDKFPISRPNLTFSTLTVSNMSPEDSSIYLCSVGSGVTNEKLFFGSGTQLSVL.

This chain links TRBV29-1 with TRBJ2-7, with D perhaps matching TRBD2 (5 bases). Germline loops: CDR1 SQVTM, CDR2 ANQGSEA. The CDR3 runs 15 residues. Trimming stripped 4 bases from V and 2 bases from J, with 18 bases between. DNA for the CDR3: TGCAGCGTTGTTCCCGCGCGGGCCCGAGCCTACGAGCAGTACTTC. It specifies CSVVPARARAYEQYF.

This clone showed up just once. CDR3 amino acids: CASSLEDSVSGNTIYF. CDR3 sequence (DNA): TGTGCCAGCTCACTCGAAGACAGCGTCTCTGGAAACACCATATATTTT. The chain uses TRBV18 and TRBJ1-3, with D tentatively TRBD1 (5 bases). The CDR3 totals 16 residues. The germline gives CDR1 KGHSH, CDR2 LQKENI. V lost 4 bases to trimming and J lost 0 bases, with 13 bases between them.